Listed below are T cell receptor beta chains from one sample, sequenced in a study of cytomegalovirus exposure and HLA in healthy donors. Some clones are missing from TCRdb's copy, which holds only in-frame ones; the method was immunoSEQ multiplex PCR. The sample contains approximately 78,000 clones, around 84% of which appear only once. The sequenced material came from PBMCs. These receptors were collected from a woman aged 45-60 years in good health and CMV-seronegative. Both conserved end residues are part of each CDR3. The D gene is left open where the match is weak. For some rows the clone size is stated as once, few or many, or as a class when expanded; others skip it.

v_gene	abundance	j_gene	len	d_gene	CDR3nt	CDR3aa
TRBV9	-	TRBJ2-5	19	TRBD2	TGTGCCAGCACCATATTTCCCCAGTGGACTAGCGGGGGGGAAGAGACCCAGTACTTC	CASTIFPQWTSGGEETQYF
TRBV7-2	-	TRBJ2-1	13	-	TGTGCCAGCAGCTTGGCAGGGGCCAATGAGCAGTTCTTC	CASSLAGANEQFF
TRBV5-4	-	TRBJ2-1	15	-	TGTGCCAGCAGCTCCACCGGGACATCAGTCAATGAGCAGTTCTTC	CASSSTGTSVNEQFF
TRBV6-5	-	TRBJ2-7	16	TRBD1	TGTGCCAGCAGTTACTCCGGGACAGGGGTTACCTACGAGCAGTACTTC	CASSYSGTGVTYEQYF
TRBV29-1	-	TRBJ2-1	12	-	TGCAGCGTTCGGGGTCCCTACAATGAGCAGTTCTTC	CSVRGPYNEQFF
TRBV2	-	TRBJ2-3	17	-	TGTGCCAGCAGTCTAATAATGACAGGGACGGGGGCGGATACGCAGTATTTT	CASSLIMTGTGADTQYF
TRBV27	-	TRBJ2-7	16	TRBD2	TGTGCCAGCAGTTTATCGAGCGGGAATCCCTCCTACGAGCAGTACTTC	CASSLSSGNPSYEQYF
TRBV6-1	-	TRBJ2-2	13	-	TGTGCCATGACAGACAGGAACACCGGGGAGCTGTTTTTT	CAMTDRNTGELFF
TRBV19	-	TRBJ2-4	14	-	TGTGCCAGTAACTCAGACAGCAACAAAAACATTCAGTACTTC	CASNSDSNKNIQYF
TRBV4-3	-	TRBJ2-2	14	-	TGCGCCAGCAGCCAAGGAGGAACTACCGGGGAGCTGTTTTTT	CASSQGGTTGELFF
TRBV4-1	once	TRBJ1-1	14	-	TGCGCCAGCAGCCACACGACAGTGAACACTGAAGCTTTCTTT	CASSHTTVNTEAFF
TRBV7-9	-	TRBJ2-7	14	TRBD1	TGTGCCAGCAGGACGACAGGGGGCAAGGACGAGCAGTACTTC	CASRTTGGKDEQYF
TRBV2	-	TRBJ2-4	14	-	TGTGCCAGCCTGAGGGAAGGGGCCAAAAACATTCAGTACTTC	CASLREGAKNIQYF
TRBV29-1	once	TRBJ1-1	13	-	TGCAGCGGTACTTTTGTGGGGGGCACTGAAGCTTTCTTT	CSGTFVGGTEAFF